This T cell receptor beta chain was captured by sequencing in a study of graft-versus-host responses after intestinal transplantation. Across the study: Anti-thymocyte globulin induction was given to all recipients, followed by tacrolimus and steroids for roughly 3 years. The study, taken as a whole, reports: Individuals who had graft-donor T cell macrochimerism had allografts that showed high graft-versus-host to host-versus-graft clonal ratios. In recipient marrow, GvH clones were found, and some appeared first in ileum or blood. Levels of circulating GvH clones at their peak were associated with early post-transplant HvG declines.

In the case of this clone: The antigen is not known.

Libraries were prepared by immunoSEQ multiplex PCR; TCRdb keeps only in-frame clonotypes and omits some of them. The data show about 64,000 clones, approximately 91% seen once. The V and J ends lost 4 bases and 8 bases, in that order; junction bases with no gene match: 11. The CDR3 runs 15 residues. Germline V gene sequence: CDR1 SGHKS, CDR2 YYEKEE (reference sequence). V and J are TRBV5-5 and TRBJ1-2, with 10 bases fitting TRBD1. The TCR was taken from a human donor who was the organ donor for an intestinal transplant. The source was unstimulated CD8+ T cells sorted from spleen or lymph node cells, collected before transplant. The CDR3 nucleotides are TGTGCCAGCAGCGGAGGACAGGGGGACTATCAGGGCTACACCTTC. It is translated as CASSGGQGDYQGYTF.